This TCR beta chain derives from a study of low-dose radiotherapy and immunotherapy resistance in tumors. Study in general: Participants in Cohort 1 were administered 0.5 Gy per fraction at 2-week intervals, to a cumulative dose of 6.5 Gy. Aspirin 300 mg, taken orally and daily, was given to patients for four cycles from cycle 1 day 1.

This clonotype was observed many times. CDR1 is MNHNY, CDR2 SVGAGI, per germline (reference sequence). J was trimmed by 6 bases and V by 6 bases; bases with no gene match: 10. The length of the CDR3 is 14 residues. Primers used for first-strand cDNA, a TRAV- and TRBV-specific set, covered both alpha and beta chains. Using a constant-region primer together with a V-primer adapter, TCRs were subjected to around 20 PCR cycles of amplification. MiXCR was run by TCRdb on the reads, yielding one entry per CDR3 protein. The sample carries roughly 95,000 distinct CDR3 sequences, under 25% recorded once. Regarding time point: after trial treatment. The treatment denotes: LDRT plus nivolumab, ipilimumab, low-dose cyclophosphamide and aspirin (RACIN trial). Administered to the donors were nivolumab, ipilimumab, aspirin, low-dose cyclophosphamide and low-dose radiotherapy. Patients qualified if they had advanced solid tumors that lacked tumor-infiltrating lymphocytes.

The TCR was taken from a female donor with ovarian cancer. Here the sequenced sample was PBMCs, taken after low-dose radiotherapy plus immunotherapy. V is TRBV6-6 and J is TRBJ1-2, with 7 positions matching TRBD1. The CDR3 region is CASRQQGLNDGYTF. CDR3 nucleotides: TGTGCCAGCAGACAACAGGGGTTGAATGATGGCTACACCTTC.